These T cell receptor beta chains were read from a single sample in a study of T cells in Graves' hyperthyroidism and ophthalmopathy. From the multiplex PCR reads, TCRdb called clonotypes with MiXCR, one entry per CDR3 protein. Of more than 450,000 distinct CDR3 sequences listed, 20% are singletons. The sequencing sample was made of blood. Every receptor here comes from a man between 40 and 49 years old with Graves' ophthalmopathy. Each CDR3 is given with its conserved first and last residue. A D gene is named only where the DNA matches it firmly. Clone sizes are given selectively: once, few, many, or a class where the clone is expanded.

d_call	clone_size	j_call	v_call	cdr3_aa	cdr3_nt
NA	few	TRBJ2-7	TRBV5-1	CASSLGSGTGSYEQYF	TGCGCCAGCAGCTTGGGGTCCGGGACGGGCTCCTACGAGCAGTACTTC
NA	NA	TRBJ2-2	TRBV7-9	CASSSPPGTQNTGELFF	TGTGCCAGCAGCTCCCCTCCCGGGACTCAAAACACCGGGGAGCTGTTTTTT
TRBD2	NA	TRBJ2-1	TRBV10-3	CAMGLAVLNEQFF	TGTGCCATGGGACTAGCGGTACTCAATGAGCAGTTCTTC
TRBD1	few	TRBJ1-1	TRBV20-1	CSASRPGTVVEAFF	TGCAGTGCTAGTCGGCCTGGGACAGTGGTTGAAGCTTTCTTT
NA	few	TRBJ1-4	TRBV20-1	CSATSPGPGEKLFF	TGCAGTGCAACCAGCCCGGGACCGGGTGAAAAACTGTTTTTT
TRBD2	many	TRBJ2-7	TRBV20-1	CSGLAISGYEQYF	TGCAGTGGACTAGCGATATCTGGCTACGAGCAGTACTTC
TRBD1	many	TRBJ2-7	TRBV7-2	CASSPGQGSRYEQYF	TGTGCCAGCAGCCCAGGACAGGGCTCACGGTACGAGCAGTACTTC
NA	NA	TRBJ2-7	TRBV7-6	CASSLAQGTTREQYF	TGTGCCAGCAGCTTGGCACAGGGAACTACGAGGGAGCAGTACTTC
NA	NA	TRBJ2-5	TRBV4-1	CASSQGAGRETQYF	TGCGCCAGCAGCCAAGGGGCCGGGCGGGAGACCCAGTACTTC
NA	few	TRBJ1-4	TRBV27	CASRDPNEKLFF	TGTGCCAGCAGGGACCCTAATGAAAAACTGTTTTTT
NA	few	TRBJ2-5	TRBV6-1	CASAQGGHQQYF	TGTGCCAGCGCGCAGGGGGGGCACCAACAGTACTTC
NA	few	TRBJ2-3	TRBV4-3	CASSQVGGGTYTDTQYF	TGCGCCAGCAGCCAAGTCGGTGGCGGAACCTACACAGATACGCAGTATTTT
TRBD1	NA	TRBJ2-3	TRBV10-3	CAIRDRATDTQYF	TGTGCCATCAGGGACAGGGCTACAGATACGCAGTATTTT
TRBD2	many	TRBJ2-7	TRBV11-2	CASSPGTTGEQYF	TGTGCCAGCAGCCCGGGGACTACGGGAGAGCAGTACTTC
NA	NA	TRBJ2-1	TRBV3-1	CASSRPGANNEQFF	TGTGCCAGCAGCCGCCCGGGGGCCAACAATGAGCAGTTCTTC